This is a list of T cell receptor beta chains from one sample in a study of T cells after yellow fever vaccination. MiXCR was run by TCRdb on the 5' RACE reads, yielding one entry per CDR3 protein. The repertoire holds approximately 340,000 distinct CDR3 sequences, with 8.7% as singletons. The sequencing here drew on PBMCs, taken on the day of the first yellow fever vaccination. All receptors come from a man aged 18-30 years who received the YFV17D yellow fever vaccine. CDR3s include the opening cysteine and the closing phenylalanine or tryptophan. The D gene is left open where the match is weak. Size is omitted from some rows. Given values are once, few, many or a class for expanded clones.

>TRBJ1-2|NA|TRBV14|TRBD1
TGTGCCAGCAGCCAAGCAGGCCAGGGGGCCTATGGCTACACCTTC
CASSQAGQGAYGYTF
>TRBJ1-6|many|TRBV3-1|TRBD1
TGTGCCAGCAGCTACGGGACAGGGGATTCACCCCTCCACTTT
CASSYGTGDSPLHF
>TRBJ2-1|NA|TRBV6-1|NA
TGTGCCGCAAGGGGACTTCAATCCTACAATGAGCAGTTCTTC
CAARGLQSYNEQFF
>TRBJ2-3|few|TRBV28|TRBD1
TGTGCCAGCAGTGGACAGGGGGCGAATCGCGATACGCAGTATTTT
CASSGQGANRDTQYF
>TRBJ2-3|few|TRBV3-1|NA
TGTGCCAGCAGCCAAATGTTGCCAGATACGCAGTATTTT
CASSQMLPDTQYF
>TRBJ2-2|NA|TRBV18|NA
TGTGCCAGCTCACTGAGAACGGGACATGTTTCCGCCGGGGAGCTGTTTTTT
CASSLRTGHVSAGELFF
>TRBJ2-5|few|TRBV7-8|TRBD2
TGTGCCAGCAGCAAGCGACTAGCGGGGGGGGGAGAGACCCAGTACTTC
CASSKRLAGGGETQYF
>TRBJ2-4|NA|TRBV29-1|NA
TGCAGCGTTGAAGGTGTTTCCAAAAACATTCAGTACTTC
CSVEGVSKNIQYF
>TRBJ1-6|few|TRBV20-1|NA
TGCAGTGCTAGACCGGGGGGCCCTAATTCACCCCTCCACTTT
CSARPGGPNSPLHF
>TRBJ2-7|NA|TRBV3-1|NA
TGTGCCAGCAGCCAAACTAGCTACTACGAGCAGTACTTC
CASSQTSYYEQYF
>TRBJ2-1|few|TRBV5-1|TRBD2
TGCGCCAGCGGCCAGACTAGCGGGGGCAATGAGCAGTTCTTC
CASGQTSGGNEQFF
>TRBJ2-5|NA|TRBV5-1|TRBD2
TGCGCCAGCAGCGCAAAACTAGCGGTAGAGACCCAGTACTTC
CASSAKLAVETQYF
>TRBJ2-7|NA|TRBV29-1|TRBD1
TGCAGCGTTGAATTCGCCGGGACAGGGACCTACGAGCAGTACTTC
CSVEFAGTGTYEQYF
>TRBJ2-5|few|TRBV5-4|TRBD1
TGTGCCAGCAGCGACGGGACAGGCCAAGAGACCCAGTACTTC
CASSDGTGQETQYF
>TRBJ1-6|NA|TRBV7-9|NA
TGTGCCAGCAGCTCTCCGGATAATTCACCCCTCCACTTT
CASSSPDNSPLHF
>TRBJ2-1|NA|TRBV11-1|NA
TGTGCCAGCAGCTTAGACCGCCGAACAGTGCGCAACTACAATGAGCAGTTCTTC
CASSLDRRTVRNYNEQFF
>TRBJ2-5|NA|TRBV9|NA
TGTGCCAGCAGCGTAGGCGGAACTTTTCAAGAGACCCAGTACTTC
CASSVGGTFQETQYF
>TRBJ2-1|NA|TRBV7-6|TRBD2
TGTGCCAGCAGCCTCAGCTATGGACTAGCGTTCAATGAGCAGTTCTTC
CASSLSYGLAFNEQFF
>TRBJ2-1|NA|TRBV5-1|NA
TGCGCCAGCCGGGTCGGGACAAACAATGAGCAGTTCTTC
CASRVGTNNEQFF
>TRBJ1-5|NA|TRBV18|NA
TGTGCCAGCTCGTCTCTGACGGACCTCGGCCAGCCCCAGCATTTT
CASSSLTDLGQPQHF
>TRBJ2-5|NA|TRBV4-3|TRBD2
TGCGCCAGCAGCCAATCGGGACTAGCGGGGGGAGAGTCTCAAGAGACCCAGTACTTC
CASSQSGLAGGESQETQYF
>TRBJ2-7|many|TRBV4-1|NA
TGCGCCAGCAGCGATGGGGGGAACTCCTACGAGCAGTACTTC
CASSDGGNSYEQYF
>TRBJ1-1|NA|TRBV12-3/TRBV12-4|NA
TGTGCCAGCAGGACAGGACAGTCGAACACTGAAGCTTTCTTT
CASRTGQSNTEAFF
>TRBJ2-5|few|TRBV6-1|TRBD1
TGTGCCAGCAGCCGCCGCGACAGGGGTGCGGAGACCCAGTACTTC
CASSRRDRGAETQYF
>TRBJ2-1|NA|TRBV28|TRBD2
TGTGCCAGCAGTTTATTTTCGGGGGGGGGCCTGGTTCAGTTCTTC
CASSLFSGGGLVQFF
>TRBJ2-1|few|TRBV6-2/TRBV6-3|NA
TGTGCCAGCAGTGCAGGGCGGGGGCGGAATGAGCAGTTCTTC
CASSAGRGRNEQFF
>TRBJ1-1|NA|TRBV6-1|NA
TGTGCCAGCAGGCCTCGGGACAACCGGAACACTGAAGCTTTCTTT
CASRPRDNRNTEAFF
>TRBJ1-2|many|TRBV2|TRBD1
TGTGCCAGCAGTTATACAGGGGGTGGCTACACCTTC
CASSYTGGGYTF
>TRBJ2-5|few|TRBV4-1|NA
TGCGCCAGCAGCCAAGATCCATCCCGGGGCGCCTACCAAGAGACCCAGTACTTC
CASSQDPSRGAYQETQYF
>TRBJ1-1|NA|TRBV12-5|NA
TGTGCTAGTGGTTTGGTACCAGGCGCGGGGCTGAGGACTGAAGCTTTCTTT
CASGLVPGAGLRTEAFF
>TRBJ2-5|NA|TRBV19|TRBD2
TGTGCCAGTAGTAGAGCGGGGGTCGGAGAGACCCAGTACTTC
CASSRAGVGETQYF
>TRBJ2-5|NA|TRBV5-1|TRBD2
TGCGCCAGCAGCTGGACTAGCGGGGGATCCGCAGAGACCCAGTACTTC
CASSWTSGGSAETQYF
>TRBJ2-3|once|TRBV25-1|TRBD2
TGTGCCAGCAGTGAATTTAAGCGGGGGGCCCTCACAGATACGCAGTATTTT
CASSEFKRGALTDTQYF
>TRBJ1-2|NA|TRBV20-1|NA
TGCAGTGCTAGTCCGGACTCTTGGAATGGCTACACCTTC
CSASPDSWNGYTF
>TRBJ2-5|NA|TRBV5-1|TRBD2
TGCGCCAGCAGCTCCGGACTAGACTTATGGGAGACCCAGTACTTC
CASSSGLDLWETQYF
>TRBJ2-1|few|TRBV14|NA
TGTGCCAGCAGCCAGGGCCAACTCGGGCTGTACAATGAGCAGTTCTTC
CASSQGQLGLYNEQFF
>TRBJ2-1|many|TRBV30|TRBD2
TGTGCCTGGGCGGGGGGTAATGAGCAGTTCTTC
CAWAGGNEQFF